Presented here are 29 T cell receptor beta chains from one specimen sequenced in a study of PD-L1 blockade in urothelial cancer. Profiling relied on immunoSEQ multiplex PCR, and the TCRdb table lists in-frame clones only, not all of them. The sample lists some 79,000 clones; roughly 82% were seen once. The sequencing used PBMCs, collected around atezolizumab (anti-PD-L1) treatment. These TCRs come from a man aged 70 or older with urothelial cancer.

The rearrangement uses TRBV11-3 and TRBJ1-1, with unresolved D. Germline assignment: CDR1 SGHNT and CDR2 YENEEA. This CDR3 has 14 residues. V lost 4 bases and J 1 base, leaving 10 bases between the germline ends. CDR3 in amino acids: CASSSLSGNTEAFF. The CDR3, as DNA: TGTGCCAGCAGCTCTCTATCGGGGAACACTGAAGCTTTCTTT.

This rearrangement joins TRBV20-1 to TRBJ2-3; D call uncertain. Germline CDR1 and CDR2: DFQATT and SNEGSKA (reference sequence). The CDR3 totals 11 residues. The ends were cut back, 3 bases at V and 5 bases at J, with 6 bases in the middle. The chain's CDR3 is CSASYLDTQYF. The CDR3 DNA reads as TGCAGTGCTAGCTATTTAGATACGCAGTATTTT.

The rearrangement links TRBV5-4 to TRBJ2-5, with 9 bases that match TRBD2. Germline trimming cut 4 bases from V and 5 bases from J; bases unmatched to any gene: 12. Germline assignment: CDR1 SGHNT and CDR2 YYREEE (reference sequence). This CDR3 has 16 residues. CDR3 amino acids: CASSGELAGAVETQYF. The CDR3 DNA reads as TGTGCCAGCAGCGGGGAGTTAGCGGGAGCTGTGGAGACCCAGTACTTC.

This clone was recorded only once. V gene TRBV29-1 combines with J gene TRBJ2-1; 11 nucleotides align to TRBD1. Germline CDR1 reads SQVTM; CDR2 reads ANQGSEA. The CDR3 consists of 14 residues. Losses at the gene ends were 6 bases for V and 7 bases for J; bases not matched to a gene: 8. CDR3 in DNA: TGCAGCGTCGAGATCCGGGACAGGGGGAATGAGCAGTTCTTC. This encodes CSVEIRDRGNEQFF.

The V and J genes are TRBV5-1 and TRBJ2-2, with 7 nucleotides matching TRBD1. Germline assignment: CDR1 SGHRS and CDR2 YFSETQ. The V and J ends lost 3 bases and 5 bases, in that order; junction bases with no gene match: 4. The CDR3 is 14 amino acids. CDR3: CASSSGQPTGELFF. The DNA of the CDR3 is TGCGCCAGCAGCTCGGGACAGCCTACCGGGGAGCTGTTTTTT.

CDR3 sequence reads: CASSQETGGRTDTQYF. The CDR3 bases are TGCGCCAGCAGCCAAGAGACAGGGGGAAGGACAGATACGCAGTATTTT. The rearrangement joins TRBV4-3 to TRBJ2-3, with TRBD1 matching over 9 bases. The CDR3 runs 16 residues. The junction had 4 bases not matched to a gene; V was cut back by 0 bases and J by 3 bases. In germline, CDR1 is LGHNA, CDR2 YSLEER.

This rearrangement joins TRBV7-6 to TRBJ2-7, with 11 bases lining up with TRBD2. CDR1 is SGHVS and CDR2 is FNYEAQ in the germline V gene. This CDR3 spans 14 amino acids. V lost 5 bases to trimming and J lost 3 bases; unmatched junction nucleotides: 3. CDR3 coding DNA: TGTGCCAGCAGCCCAACTAGCGGGGGCTACGAGCAGTACTTC. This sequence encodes CASSPTSGGYEQYF.

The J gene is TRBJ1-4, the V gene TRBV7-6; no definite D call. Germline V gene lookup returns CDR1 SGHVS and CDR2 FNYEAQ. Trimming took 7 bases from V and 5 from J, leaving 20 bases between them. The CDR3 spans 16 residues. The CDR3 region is CASTLRVATENEKLFF. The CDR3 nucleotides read TGTGCCAGCACCCTACGGGTGGCGACGGAAAATGAAAAACTGTTTTTT.

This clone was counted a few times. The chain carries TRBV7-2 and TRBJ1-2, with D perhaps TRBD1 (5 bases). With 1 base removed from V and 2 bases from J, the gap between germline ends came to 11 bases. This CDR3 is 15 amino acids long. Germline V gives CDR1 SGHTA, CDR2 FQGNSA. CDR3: CASSLGGGENYGYTF. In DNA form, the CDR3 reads TGTGCCAGCAGCTTAGGTGGGGGGGAGAACTATGGCTACACCTTC.

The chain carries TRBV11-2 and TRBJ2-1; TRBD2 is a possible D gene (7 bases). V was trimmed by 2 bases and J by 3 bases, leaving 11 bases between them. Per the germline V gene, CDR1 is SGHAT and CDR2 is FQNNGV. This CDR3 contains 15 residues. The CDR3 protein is CASSLRGANYNEQFF. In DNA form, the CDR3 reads TGTGCCAGCAGCTTACGGGGGGCCAACTACAATGAGCAGTTCTTC.

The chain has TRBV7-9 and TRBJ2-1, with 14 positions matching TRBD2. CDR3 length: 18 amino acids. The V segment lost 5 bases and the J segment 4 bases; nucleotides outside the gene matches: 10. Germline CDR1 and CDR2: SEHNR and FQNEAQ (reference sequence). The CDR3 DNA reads TGTGCCAGCAGCGTCGGGACTAGCGGGAGTCGGAGGTACAATGAGCAGTTCTTC. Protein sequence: CASSVGTSGSRRYNEQFF.

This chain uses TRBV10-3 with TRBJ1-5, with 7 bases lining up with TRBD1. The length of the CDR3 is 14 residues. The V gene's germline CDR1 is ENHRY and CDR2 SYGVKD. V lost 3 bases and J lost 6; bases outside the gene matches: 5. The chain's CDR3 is CAISDGQGGQPQHF. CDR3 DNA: TGTGCCATCAGTGATGGGCAGGGGGGTCAGCCCCAGCATTTT.

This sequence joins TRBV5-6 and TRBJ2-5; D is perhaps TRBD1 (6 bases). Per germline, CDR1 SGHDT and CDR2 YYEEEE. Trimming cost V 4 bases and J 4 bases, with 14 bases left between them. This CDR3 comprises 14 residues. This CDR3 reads CASSLDSGGETQYF. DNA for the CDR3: TGTGCCAGCAGCCTGGACAGTGGAGGAGAGACCCAGTACTTC. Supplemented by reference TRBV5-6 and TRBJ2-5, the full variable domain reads DAGVTQSPTHLIKTRGQQVTLRCSPKSGHDTVSWYQQALGQGPQFIFQYYEEEERQRGNFPDRFSGHQFPNYSSELNVNALLLGDSALYLCASSLDSGGETQYFGPGTRLLVL.

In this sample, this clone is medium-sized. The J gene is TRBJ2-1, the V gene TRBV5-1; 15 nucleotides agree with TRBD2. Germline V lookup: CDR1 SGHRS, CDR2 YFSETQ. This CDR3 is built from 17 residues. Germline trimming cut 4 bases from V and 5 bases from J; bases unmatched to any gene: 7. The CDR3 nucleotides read TGCGCCAGCAGCCGTATAGGACTAGCGGGGGGGCACAATGAGCAGTTCTTC. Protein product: CASSRIGLAGGHNEQFF.

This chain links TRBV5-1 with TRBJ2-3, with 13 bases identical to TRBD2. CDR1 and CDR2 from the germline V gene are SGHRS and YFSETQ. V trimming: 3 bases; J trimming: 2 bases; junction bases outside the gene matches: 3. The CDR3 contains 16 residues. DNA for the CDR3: TGCGCCAGCAGCTCGGGGACTAGCGGGGACACAGATACGCAGTATTTT. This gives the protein CASSSGTSGDTDTQYF.

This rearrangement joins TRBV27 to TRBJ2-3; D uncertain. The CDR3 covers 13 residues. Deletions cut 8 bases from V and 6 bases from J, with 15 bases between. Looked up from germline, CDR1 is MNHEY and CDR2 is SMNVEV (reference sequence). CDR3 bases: TGTGCCAGCTCCTACCTTGGTGCGGATACGCAGTATTTT. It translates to CASSYLGADTQYF.

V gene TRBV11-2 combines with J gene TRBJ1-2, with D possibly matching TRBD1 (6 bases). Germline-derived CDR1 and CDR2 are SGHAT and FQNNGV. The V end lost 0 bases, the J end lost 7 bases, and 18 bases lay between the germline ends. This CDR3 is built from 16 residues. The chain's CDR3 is CASSLEPGREGGGYTF. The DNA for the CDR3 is TGTGCCAGCAGCTTAGAACCCGGCAGGGAAGGGGGTGGCTACACCTTC.

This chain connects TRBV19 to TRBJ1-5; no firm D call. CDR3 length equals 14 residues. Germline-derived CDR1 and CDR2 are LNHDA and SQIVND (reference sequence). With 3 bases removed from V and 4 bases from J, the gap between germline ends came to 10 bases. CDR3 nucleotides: TGTGCCAGTAGTATCGGGTCAGAAAATCAGCCCCAGCATTTT. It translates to CASSIGSENQPQHF.

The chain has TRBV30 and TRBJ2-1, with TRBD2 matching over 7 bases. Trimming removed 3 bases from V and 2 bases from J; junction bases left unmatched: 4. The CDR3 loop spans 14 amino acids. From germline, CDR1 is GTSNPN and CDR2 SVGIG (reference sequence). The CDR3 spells CAWRGAGAYNEQFF. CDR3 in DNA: TGTGCCTGGAGGGGCGCGGGAGCCTACAATGAGCAGTTCTTC.

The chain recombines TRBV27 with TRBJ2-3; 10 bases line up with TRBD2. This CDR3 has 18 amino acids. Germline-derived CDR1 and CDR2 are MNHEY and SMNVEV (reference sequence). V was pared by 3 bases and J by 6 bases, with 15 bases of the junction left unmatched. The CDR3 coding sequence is TGTGCCAGCAGTTTTGAAATGGTAGCGGGGGGTAGTGGGGATACGCAGTATTTT. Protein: CASSFEMVAGGSGDTQYF.

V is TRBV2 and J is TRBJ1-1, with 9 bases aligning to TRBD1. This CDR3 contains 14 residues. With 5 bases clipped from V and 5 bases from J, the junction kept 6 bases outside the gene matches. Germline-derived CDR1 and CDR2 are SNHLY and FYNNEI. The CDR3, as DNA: TGTGCCAGCAGTTTGACAGGGGGTGAGACTGAAGCTTTCTTT. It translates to CASSLTGGETEAFF.

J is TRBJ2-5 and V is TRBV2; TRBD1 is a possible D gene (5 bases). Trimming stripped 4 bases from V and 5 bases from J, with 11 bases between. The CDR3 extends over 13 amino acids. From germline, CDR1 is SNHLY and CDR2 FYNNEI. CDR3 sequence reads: CASSGQSKETQYF. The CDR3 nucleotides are TGTGCCAGCAGTGGACAGTCCAAGGAGACCCAGTACTTC.

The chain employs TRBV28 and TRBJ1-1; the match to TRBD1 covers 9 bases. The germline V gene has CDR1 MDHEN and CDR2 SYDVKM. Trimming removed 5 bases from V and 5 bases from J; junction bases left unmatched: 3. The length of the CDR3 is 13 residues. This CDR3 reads CASSRTGVTEAFF. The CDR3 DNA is TGTGCCAGCAGTCGGACAGGGGTAACTGAAGCTTTCTTT.

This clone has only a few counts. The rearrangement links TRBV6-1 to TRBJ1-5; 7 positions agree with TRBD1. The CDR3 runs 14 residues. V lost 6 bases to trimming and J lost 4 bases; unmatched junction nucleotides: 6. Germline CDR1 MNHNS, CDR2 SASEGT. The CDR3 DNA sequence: TGTGCCAGCAGAGGGGGACAGATAAATCAGCCCCAGCATTTT. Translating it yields CASRGGQINQPQHF.

The DNA of the CDR3 is TGCAGCGTTATGACAGGGTTTGAAGCTTTCTTT. This sequence encodes CSVMTGFEAFF. The V and J genes are TRBV29-1 and TRBJ1-1; TRBD1 matches at 7 bases. V dropped 5 bases and J dropped 7; count of bases not matched to a gene: 4. This CDR3 is 11 amino acids long. Germline V gene sequence: CDR1 SQVTM, CDR2 ANQGSEA.

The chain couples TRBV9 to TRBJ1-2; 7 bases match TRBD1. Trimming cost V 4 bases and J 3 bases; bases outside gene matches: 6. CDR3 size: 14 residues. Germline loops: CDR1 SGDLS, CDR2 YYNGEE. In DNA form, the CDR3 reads TGTGCCAGCAGCCCGGGACAGACCGACTATGGCTACACCTTC. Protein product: CASSPGQTDYGYTF. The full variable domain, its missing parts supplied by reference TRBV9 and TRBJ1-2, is DSGVTQTPKHLITATGQRVTLRCSPRSGDLSVYWYQQSLDQGLQFLIQYYNGEERAKGNILERFSAQQFPDLHSELNLSSLELGDSALYFCASSPGQTDYGYTFGSGTRLTVV.

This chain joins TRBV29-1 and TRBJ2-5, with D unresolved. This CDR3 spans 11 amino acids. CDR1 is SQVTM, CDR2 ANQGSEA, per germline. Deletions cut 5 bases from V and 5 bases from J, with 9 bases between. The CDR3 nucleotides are TGCAGCGTTCGAGTTTTGGAGACCCAGTACTTC. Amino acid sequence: CSVRVLETQYF.

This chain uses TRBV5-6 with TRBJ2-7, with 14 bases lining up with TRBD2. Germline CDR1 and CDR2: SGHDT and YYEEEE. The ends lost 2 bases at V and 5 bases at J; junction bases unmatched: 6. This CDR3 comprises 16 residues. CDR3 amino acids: CASSFGTSGRTHEQYF. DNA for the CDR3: TGTGCCAGCAGCTTTGGGACTAGCGGGAGAACCCACGAGCAGTACTTC.

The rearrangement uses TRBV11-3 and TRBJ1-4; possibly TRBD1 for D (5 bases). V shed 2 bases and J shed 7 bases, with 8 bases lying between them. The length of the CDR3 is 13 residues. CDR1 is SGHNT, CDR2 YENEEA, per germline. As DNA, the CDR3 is TGTGCCAGCAGCTTACAGGGCACTGAAAAACTGTTTTTT. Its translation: CASSLQGTEKLFF.